The T cell receptor (beta chain) described here comes from a study of blood T cell repertoires in COVID-19. Study background: The analysed material was cDNA or gDNA that came from T cells, B-cell-depleted T cells, or PBMCs.

Germline CDR1 LNHNV, CDR2 YYDKDF (reference sequence). The CDR3 length is 13 residues. The V end lost 0 bases, the J end lost 8 bases, and 10 bases lay between the germline ends. In the original workflow: Researchers report that nucleated cell counts were estimated from reference gene primer amplification. Method: immunoSEQ multiplex PCR; TCRdb's copy keeps in-frame clones and lacks some. The DNA gave D and trimming, while V, J and clone size come from that table. Among approximately 240,000 clones listed, approximately 80% were seen once. Input material: peripheral blood. The receptor was isolated from a woman aged 35 to 49 with active or convalescent COVID-19. The chain combines TRBV15 with TRBJ1-2; unclear D gene. The CDR3 nucleotides read TGTGCCACCAGCAGAGAGGACGAGGGCGGCTACACCTTC. It yields the protein CATSREDEGGYTF.